This T cell receptor beta chain emerged from a study of blood T cells in healthy people across ages. The V gene's germline CDR1 is MDHEN and CDR2 SYDVKM. CDR3 length: 13 amino acids. The study's findings and limits: In the absence of known donor CMV status, changes in expanded clonotypes were possibly confounded. The unsorted PBMCs prevented any conclusive comparison of naive versus antigen-experienced cells.

With respect to this clonotype: Its specificity is not known. The junction and the germline gene differ at one end; a read error may be behind it.

A sample-barcoded 5' primer and a J-beta primer mix were used in a second PCR of about 7 to 12 cycles. CDR3-containing paired-end reads numbered at least 2.5 million in each sample. TCRdb processed the 5' RACE reads anew with MiXCR; each CDR3 protein has one entry. The table shows some 920,000 distinct CDR3 sequences, with approximately 50% occurring only once. The sample taken for sequencing was blood. The TCR comes from a woman aged 55-70 years in good health. The V call is TRBV28, the J call TRBJ2-4; maybe TRBD1 (5 bases). Gene TRBJ2-7 matches the end of the DNA better, so the J call may be wrong. The CDR3 DNA sequence: TGTGCCTGCAGGGCCTCGTCGGTTTACGAGCAGTACTTC. Translated, it gives CACRASSVYEQYF.